This T cell receptor (beta chain) appears in the sequencing data of a study of blood T cell repertoires in COVID-19. Study overall: COVID-19 samples from acute and convalescent phases originated in the United States, Italy and Spain. The cDNA or gDNA used as material had been derived from T cells, B-cell-depleted T cells, or PBMCs.

Authors' data handling: Amplification with reference gene primers provided the estimates of nucleated cell counts. Data came from immunoSEQ multiplex PCR; TCRdb stores just in-frame clones and leaves some out. V, J and clone size were drawn from that table, and D and trimming were deduced from the DNA. The sample carries roughly 81,000 clones, around 92% recorded once. Looked up from germline, CDR1 is SGHRS and CDR2 is YFSETQ. The CDR3 contains 17 residues. Trimming removed 3 bases at V and 0 bases at J, with 17 bases between. The chain is built from TRBV5-1 and TRBJ2-3, with unresolved D. Material for sequencing was peripheral blood. The sequence came from a woman in her forties or fifties in a cohort sampled during active COVID-19. CDR3 DNA sequence: TGCGCCAGCAGCTCCCTGGCGTCGGGTCAGAGCACAGATACGCAGTATTTT. Translation gives CASSSLASGQSTDTQYF.